This T cell receptor (beta chain) was sequenced during a study of cytomegalovirus exposure and HLA in healthy donors. Primers: 60 Vbeta forward and 13 Jbeta reverse. This table comes from immunoSEQ multiplex PCR, and its TCRdb copy is limited to in-frame clones, with some not included. This table has about 78,000 clones, about 60% appearing once. The germline CDR1 and CDR2 sequences are DFQATT and SNEGSKA (reference sequence). This CDR3 is 11 amino acids long. The clonotype comes from a young man in good health and CMV-seropositive. The chain has TRBV20-1 and TRBJ2-5; tentatively, D is TRBD2 (5 bases). The sample comprised PBMCs. The CDR3 protein is CRAGLRETQYF. In nucleotides, the CDR3 is TGCAGAGCCGGACTTCGGGAGACCCAGTACTTC.